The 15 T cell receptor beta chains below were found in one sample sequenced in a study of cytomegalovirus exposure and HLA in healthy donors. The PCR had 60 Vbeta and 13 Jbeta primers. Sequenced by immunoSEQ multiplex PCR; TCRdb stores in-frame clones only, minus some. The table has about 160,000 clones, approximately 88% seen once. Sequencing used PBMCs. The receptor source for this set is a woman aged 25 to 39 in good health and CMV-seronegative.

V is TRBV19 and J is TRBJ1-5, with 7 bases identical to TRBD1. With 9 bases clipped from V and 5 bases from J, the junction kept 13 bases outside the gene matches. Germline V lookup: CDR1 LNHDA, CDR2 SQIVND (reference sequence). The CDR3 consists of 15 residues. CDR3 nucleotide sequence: TGTGCCAGCTCCCCAGGGGGGATAAGGTATCAGCCCCAGCATTTT. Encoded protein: CASSPGGIRYQPQHF.

The CDR3 is CASSQARNNSPLHF. The CDR3 DNA reads as TGTGCCAGCAGCCAAGCCAGGAATAATTCACCCCTCCACTTT. The V call is TRBV14, the J call TRBJ1-6; D is unresolved. The length of the CDR3 is 14 residues. V lost 1 base to trimming and J lost 5 bases, with 6 bases between them. Per germline, CDR1 SGHDN and CDR2 FVKESK.

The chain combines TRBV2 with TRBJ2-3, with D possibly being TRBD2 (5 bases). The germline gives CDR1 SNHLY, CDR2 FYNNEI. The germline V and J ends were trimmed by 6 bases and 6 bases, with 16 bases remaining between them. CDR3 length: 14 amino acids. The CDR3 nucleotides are TGTGCCAGCAGGCGGGCTAGTTCCGAGGATACGCAGTATTTT. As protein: CASRRASSEDTQYF.

The CDR3 here is CASSEVPGGRVIGYTF. In DNA form, the CDR3 reads TGTGCCAGCAGTGAAGTCCCTGGGGGCAGGGTTATTGGCTACACCTTC. The V call is TRBV2, the J call TRBJ1-2; a weak D match, TRBD1 (6 bases). The CDR3 runs to 16 residues. CDR1 and CDR2 (germline): SNHLY, FYNNEI. Trimming cost V 1 base and J 7 bases, with 19 bases left between them.

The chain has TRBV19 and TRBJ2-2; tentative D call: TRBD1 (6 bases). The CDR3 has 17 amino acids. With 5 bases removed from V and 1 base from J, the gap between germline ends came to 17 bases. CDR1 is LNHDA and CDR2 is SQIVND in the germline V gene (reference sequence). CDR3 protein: CASSWTAGAVNTGELFF. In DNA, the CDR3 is TGTGCCAGTAGTTGGACTGCAGGGGCCGTGAACACCGGGGAGCTGTTTTTT. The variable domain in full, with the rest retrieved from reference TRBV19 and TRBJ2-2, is DGGITQSPKYLFRKEGQNVTLSCEQNLNHDAMYWYRQDPGQGLRLIYYSQIVNDFQKGDIAEGYSVSREKKESFPLTVTSAQKNPTAFYLCASSWTAGAVNTGELFFGEGSRLTVL.

The CDR3 coding sequence is TGCGCCAGCAGCCCAGCGACTAACACCGGGGAGCTGTTTTTT. Encoded protein: CASSPATNTGELFF. The chain couples TRBV5-1 to TRBJ2-2, with D unresolved. This CDR3 has 14 residues. CDR1 and CDR2 from the germline V gene are SGHRS and YFSETQ. V was cut by 4 bases and J by 2 bases, with 9 bases left in between.

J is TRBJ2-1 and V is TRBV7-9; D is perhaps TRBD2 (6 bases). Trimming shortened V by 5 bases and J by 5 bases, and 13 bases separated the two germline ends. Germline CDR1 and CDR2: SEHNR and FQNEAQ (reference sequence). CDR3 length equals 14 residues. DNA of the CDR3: TGTGCCAGCAGCCGTACGGGACTTAACAATGAGCAGTTCTTC. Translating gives CASSRTGLNNEQFF. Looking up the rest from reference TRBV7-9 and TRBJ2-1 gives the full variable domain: DTGVSQNPRHKITKRGQNVTFRCDPISEHNRLYWYRQTLGQGPEFLTYFQNEAQLEKSRLLSDRFSAERPKGSFSTLEIQRTEQGDSAMYLCASSRTGLNNEQFFGPGTRLTVL.

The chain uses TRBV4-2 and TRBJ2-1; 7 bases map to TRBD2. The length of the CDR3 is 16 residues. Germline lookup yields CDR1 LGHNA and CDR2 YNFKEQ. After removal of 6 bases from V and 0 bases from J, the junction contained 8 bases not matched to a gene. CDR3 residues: CASSFSGTTSYNEQFF. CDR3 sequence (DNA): TGTGCCAGCAGTTTCAGCGGGACTACCTCCTACAATGAGCAGTTCTTC.

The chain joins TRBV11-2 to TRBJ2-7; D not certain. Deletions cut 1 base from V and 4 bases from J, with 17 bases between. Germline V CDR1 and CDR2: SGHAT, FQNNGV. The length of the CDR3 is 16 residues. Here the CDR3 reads CASSLALDGSIYEQYF. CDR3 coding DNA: TGTGCCAGCAGCTTAGCCCTAGACGGATCTATTTACGAGCAGTACTTC.

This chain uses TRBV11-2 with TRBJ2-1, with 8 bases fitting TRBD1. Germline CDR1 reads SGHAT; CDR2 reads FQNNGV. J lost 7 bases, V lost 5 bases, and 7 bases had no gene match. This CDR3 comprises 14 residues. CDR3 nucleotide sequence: TGTGCCAGCAGCCGGCGGACAGGGAAGAATGAGCAGTTCTTC. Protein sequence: CASSRRTGKNEQFF.

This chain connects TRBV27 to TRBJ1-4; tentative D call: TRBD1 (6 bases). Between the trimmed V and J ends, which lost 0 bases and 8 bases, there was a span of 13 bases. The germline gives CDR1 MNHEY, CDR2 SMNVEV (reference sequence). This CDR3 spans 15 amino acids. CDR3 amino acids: CASSLSRGDREKLFF. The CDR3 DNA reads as TGTGCCAGCAGTTTATCTAGGGGAGACAGGGAAAAACTGTTTTTT. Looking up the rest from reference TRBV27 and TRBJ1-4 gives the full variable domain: EAQVTQNPRYLITVTGKKLTVTCSQNMNHEYMSWYRQDPGLGLRQIYYSMNVEVTDKGDVPEGYKVSRKEKRNFPLILESPSPNQTSLYFCASSLSRGDREKLFFGSGTQLSVL.

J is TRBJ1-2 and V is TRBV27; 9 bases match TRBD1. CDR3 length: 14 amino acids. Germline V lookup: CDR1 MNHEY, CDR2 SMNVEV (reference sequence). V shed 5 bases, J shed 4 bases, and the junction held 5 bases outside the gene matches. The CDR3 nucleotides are TGTGCCAGCAGTCCGACAGGGGGGATCTATGGCTACACCTTC. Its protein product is CASSPTGGIYGYTF.

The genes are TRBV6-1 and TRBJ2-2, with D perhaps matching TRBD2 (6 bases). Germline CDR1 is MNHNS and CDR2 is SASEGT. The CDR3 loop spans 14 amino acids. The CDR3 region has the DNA TGTGTGGTTCCATTTCCGGGGACTGGCGGGGAGCTGTTTTTT. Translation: CVVPFPGTGGELFF.

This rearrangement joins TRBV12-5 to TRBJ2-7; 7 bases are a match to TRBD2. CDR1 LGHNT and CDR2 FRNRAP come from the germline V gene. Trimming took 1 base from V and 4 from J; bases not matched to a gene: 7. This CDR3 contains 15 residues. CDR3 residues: CASGLATMGGYEQYF. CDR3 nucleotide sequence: TGTGCTAGTGGTTTGGCCACGATGGGGGGGTACGAGCAGTACTTC.

The chain's CDR3 is CASSETSGGPWETQYF. DNA for the CDR3: TGTGCCAGCAGCGAAACTAGCGGGGGGCCGTGGGAGACCCAGTACTTC. The V call is TRBV12-1, the J call TRBJ2-5; the D call TRBD2 from the table was never checked on the DNA. TRBV12-1 is a documented pseudogene. The CDR3 runs 16 residues.